The present entry profiles one TCR beta chain with its context. CDR1 is MNHEY and CDR2 is SVGAGI in the germline V gene. The CDR3 consists of 11 residues. Treatment denoted: about 20 received Ad26.COV2.S at low or high dose, single or two shots; 5 received placebo; per-sample allocation not given. Samples came from day 63 after the first vaccine or placebo injection. The record originates from a study of Ad26.COV2.S vaccination and SARS-CoV-2 variants. Whole-study context: As a participant in COV1001, the donor was in the Ad26.COV2.S trial arm.

Clones were read by immunoSEQ multiplex PCR, and TCRdb kept only the in-frame ones, dropping some. This sample carries about half a million clones, about nine tenths of them seen once, and the ten largest clones take more than 1.5%. This rearrangement joins TRBV6-5 to TRBJ1-1, with D perhaps TRBD1 (6 bases). The specimen was peripheral blood, collected in a trial of Ad26.COV2.S vaccine versus placebo. The clonotype was recovered from a person aged 18-65 years who received the Ad26.COV2.S COVID-19 vaccine or a placebo. The CDR3 bases are TGTGCGAGCGGGGGGCGAGTGGAAGCTTTCTTT. Translation: CASGGRVEAFF.